The rows below give T cell receptor beta chains drawn from one sample of a study of control samples from healthy donors and cancer patients. Some clones are missing from TCRdb's copy, which holds only in-frame ones; the method was immunoSEQ multiplex PCR. The data hold tens of thousands of clones, with around 92% observed a single time. The sequencing input was blood. Receptor source: a man between 45 and 60 years old in good health. Both conserved end residues are part of each CDR3. The order of the fields is CDR3 DNA, CDR3 protein, clone size, J gene, D gene, V gene. D genes are given only for firm matches. Expanded clones get a size class; other rows say once, few or many, or leave the size out.

TGTGCCAGTAGCGGACAGCTAGTGAACACTGAAGCTTTCTTT CASSGQLVNTEAFF - TRBJ1-1 - TRBV19
TGTGCCAGCAGCGTAGTAAGCGGCAGCACAGATACGCAGTATTTT CASSVVSGSTDTQYF medium-sized TRBJ2-3 - TRBV9
TGTGCCAGCAGTTTGGGGGGGGTGAATGAGCAGTTCTTC CASSLGGVNEQFF - TRBJ2-1 TRBD2 TRBV28
TGTGCCAGCTCTCCCCCTAGCGTAGATACGCAGTATTTT CASSPPSVDTQYF - TRBJ2-3 - TRBV18
TGTGCCAGCAGCGCGCGACAGGGGAGGTTCGCAGATACGCAGTATTTT CASSARQGRFADTQYF - TRBJ2-3 TRBD1 TRBV9
TGCAGCGTGACCGGTACCTCTGGAAACACCATATATTTT CSVTGTSGNTIYF - TRBJ1-3 - TRBV29-1
TGTGCCAGCAGTTACCCGACAGCAGGGGACTATGGCTACACCTTC CASSYPTAGDYGYTF - TRBJ1-2 - TRBV6-6
TGTGCCAGCAGCCCGGGACAGGCTTATCAAGAGACCCAGTACTTC CASSPGQAYQETQYF - TRBJ2-5 TRBD1 TRBV11-2
TGTGCCAGCAGTGAACCCCACGGCTCTGGAAACACCATATATTTT CASSEPHGSGNTIYF - TRBJ1-3 - TRBV2
TGTGCCAGCAGCCAAGACACCCGGGAGCCAAGGAATTCACCCCTCCACTTT CASSQDTREPRNSPLHF once TRBJ1-6 - TRBV4-2
TGTGCCTGGAGTGCAGGGTTGGGAGGCTACACCTTC CAWSAGLGGYTF - TRBJ1-2 - TRBV30
TGTGCCAGCAGCTTAGATCGGTCAGGCACAGCTTTCTTT CASSLDRSGTAFF - TRBJ1-1 - TRBV7-9
TGTGCCAGCAGCTCCCATGACAGGGGAAGAGGAAACACCATATATTTT CASSSHDRGRGNTIYF - TRBJ1-3 TRBD1 TRBV11-2
TGTGCCAGCAGATTGACAGGGGGCTATGGCTACACCTTC CASRLTGGYGYTF - TRBJ1-2 TRBD1 TRBV27
TGTGCCAGCAGCTTGGACAGGGACGAGACCCAGTACTTC CASSLDRDETQYF - TRBJ2-5 - TRBV5-4
TGTGCCAGCAAATCGACAGGGAACACTGAAGCTTTCTTT CASKSTGNTEAFF - TRBJ1-1 - TRBV12-3/TRBV12-4
TGTGCCAGCAGCCAAGATCTACCGACGAACACTGAAGCTTTCTTT CASSQDLPTNTEAFF - TRBJ1-1 - TRBV14
TGTGCCAGCAGCTCAAGACAGGGATTGCGGACTGAAGCTTTCTTT CASSSRQGLRTEAFF - TRBJ1-1 TRBD1 TRBV27
TGCGCCAGCAGCTTGGCCGGGGGGCTAAACACTGAAGCTTTCTTT CASSLAGGLNTEAFF - TRBJ1-1 - TRBV5-1
TGTGCCAGCAGCGGGGACACTTCGAACACCGGGGAGCTGTTTTTT CASSGDTSNTGELFF - TRBJ2-2 - TRBV5-6
TGTGCCAGCAGTCCGGACGGAGATAGGGGCTACACCTTC CASSPDGDRGYTF - TRBJ1-2 - TRBV6-5
TGTGCCAGCAGCTTAGGAGAGGGGGCGAGAGTACTGTTCTTC CASSLGEGARVLFF - TRBJ2-1 TRBD1 TRBV7-9
TGTGCCAGCAGCCAGGGGACAGGGGTTGTGAATGAGCAGTTCTTC CASSQGTGVVNEQFF - TRBJ2-1 TRBD1 TRBV14
TGTGCCAGCAGTACATCGGGTACTGGAAACACCATATATTTT CASSTSGTGNTIYF - TRBJ1-3 - TRBV6-5
TGCGCCAGCAGCTCCCAGGGGCGAGAGACCCAGTACTTC CASSSQGRETQYF - TRBJ2-5 - TRBV5-1
TGTGCCAGCAGCTTAGGGGTACTCGGTGAGCAGTTCTTC CASSLGVLGEQFF - TRBJ2-1 - TRBV7-2
TGTGCCAGCAGCGCCCACCGAGGCACAGATACGCAGTATTTT CASSAHRGTDTQYF - TRBJ2-3 - TRBV11-3
TGTGCCAGTAGAGGGACAGGGTCAGGAAACACCATATATTTT CASRGTGSGNTIYF - TRBJ1-3 TRBD1 TRBV19
TGCAGTGCCGGGGACGGCTACGAGCAGTACTTC CSAGDGYEQYF few TRBJ2-7 - TRBV20-1
TGTGCCAGCAGGGGGGAGGGGCCCCAGCATTTT CASRGEGPQHF - TRBJ1-5 - TRBV12-3/TRBV12-4